Below are 11 T cell receptor beta chains sequenced from a single sample in a study of blood T cell repertoires in COVID-19. Method: immunoSEQ multiplex PCR; TCRdb's copy keeps in-frame clones and lacks some. The table has around 70,000 clones, around 75% seen once. Input material: peripheral blood. Every receptor here comes from a man between 65 and 85 years old with acute or convalescent COVID-19.

This clone was detected a few times. The DNA of the CDR3 is TGTGCCAGCAGTAGACTAGCGGGAGGGTCCTACGAGCAGTACTTC. Residues: CASSRLAGGSYEQYF. The genes are TRBV27 and TRBJ2-7; 14 bases agree with TRBD2. Germline V gene sequence: CDR1 MNHEY, CDR2 SMNVEV (reference sequence). The V gene end was trimmed by 5 bases and the J gene end by 1 base; junction bases not matched to a gene: 1. This CDR3 region has 15 residues.

The rearrangement uses TRBV3-1 (or the pseudogene TRBV3-2) and TRBJ2-4; 9 bases line up with TRBD2. Germline loops: CDR1 LGHDT, CDR2 YNNKEL (reference sequence). CDR3 length: 15 amino acids. The V segment lost 4 bases and the J segment 3 bases; nucleotides outside the gene matches: 4. CDR3 residues: CASSPAGGLKNIQYF. The CDR3, as DNA: TGTGCCAGCAGCCCAGCGGGAGGCCTCAAAAACATTCAGTACTTC.

CDR3 coding DNA: TGTGCCAGCAGCGTAGAGATAAGCGGAGGAGGTCCCGAGCAGTTCTTC. Protein: CASSVEISGGGPEQFF. This chain links TRBV9 with TRBJ2-1, with D maybe TRBD2 (5 bases). The CDR3 runs 16 residues. Germline V gene data show CDR1 as SGDLS and CDR2 as YYNGEE. The V and J ends lost 0 bases and 10 bases respectively, with 20 bases between them.

The chain links TRBV4-2 to TRBJ2-3, with D tentatively TRBD2 (6 bases). The CDR3 has 15 amino acids. In germline, CDR1 is LGHNA, CDR2 YNFKEQ. The V end was cut by 7 bases, the J end by 4 bases, with 18 bases between. DNA of the CDR3: TGTGCCAGCACTAATGAGCCTAGCGACCCAGATACGCAGTATTTT. Translation: CASTNEPSDPDTQYF.

The chain has TRBV7-2 and TRBJ2-3; a possible D gene is TRBD1 (5 bases). Germline CDR1 and CDR2: SGHTA and FQGNSA. V was trimmed by 6 bases and J by 5 bases, leaving 9 bases between them. This CDR3 is built from 12 residues. The CDR3 DNA follows: TGTGCCAGCAGGGGGCAGGAAGATACGCAGTATTTT. It codes for CASRGQEDTQYF.

For this clone: A read error may explain this, as a much larger clone is one base away. This sample includes further DNA sequences coding for the same CDR3. This chain links TRBV19 with TRBJ2-6, with D perhaps matching TRBD1 (6 bases). The CDR3 sequence is 16 residues long. The germline CDR1 and CDR2 sequences are LNHDA and SQIVND (reference sequence). The chain's CDR3 is CATDSTGHSGANVLTF. In DNA, the CDR3 is TGTGCCACCGATTCGACAGGACACTCTGGGGCCAATGTCCTGACTTTC.

The gene calls are TRBV28 and TRBJ2-5, with TRBD2 identical over 7 bases. Germline V gene lookup returns CDR1 MDHEN and CDR2 SYDVKM. The CDR3 has 16 amino acids. V shed 1 base, J shed 5 bases, and the junction held 10 bases outside the gene matches. This CDR3 is CASSLLASGGRETQYF. The CDR3 DNA reads TGTGCCAGCAGTTTATTAGCGTCGGGAGGCCGGGAGACCCAGTACTTC.

This clone was seen more than once but under ten times. The genes are TRBV19 and TRBJ1-4; D gene uncertain. CDR3 length: 14 amino acids. The ends were cut back, 5 bases at V and 5 bases at J, with 12 bases in the middle. Germline V lookup: CDR1 LNHDA, CDR2 SQIVND (reference sequence). For the CDR3, the DNA is TGTGCCAGTAGTCCCATCACAGAGAATGAAAAACTGTTTTTT. Encoded protein: CASSPITENEKLFF. The variable domain in full, completed from reference TRBV19 and TRBJ1-4, reads DGGITQSPKYLFRKEGQNVTLSCEQNLNHDAMYWYRQDPGQGLRLIYYSQIVNDFQKGDIAEGYSVSREKKESFPLTVTSAQKNPTAFYLCASSPITENEKLFFGSGTQLSVL.

The V gene is TRBV12-5, the J gene TRBJ2-1; TRBD2 might be the D (6 bases). The CDR3 is made up of 20 amino acids. The germline V and J ends were trimmed by 3 bases and 10 bases, with 34 bases remaining between them. The germline V gene has CDR1 LGHNT and CDR2 FRNRAP. CDR3 in amino acids: CASGFRRPDVAGTDPGEQFF. As DNA, the CDR3 is TGTGCTAGTGGTTTTCGGAGGCCTGACGTTGCCGGGACTGACCCGGGGGAGCAGTTCTTC.

The V and J genes are TRBV18 and TRBJ1-2; D might be TRBD1 (6 bases). CDR3 size: 14 residues. Trimming removed 3 bases at V and 2 bases at J, with 10 bases between. CDR1 is KGHSH, CDR2 LQKENI, per germline. The CDR3 sequence: CASSPDRQNYGYTF. In DNA, the CDR3 is TGTGCCAGCTCACCGGACAGACAGAACTATGGCTACACCTTC.

The rearrangement uses TRBV7-2 and TRBJ2-7, with 9 bases identical to TRBD1. With 1 base clipped from V and 2 bases from J, the junction kept 3 bases outside the gene matches. The CDR3 covers 15 residues. Per germline, CDR1 SGHTA and CDR2 FQGNSA. In DNA, the CDR3 is TGTGCCAGCAGCTTAGGGGGACAGGGTGCCTACGAGCAGTACTTC. Translating it yields CASSLGGQGAYEQYF.